This T cell receptor beta chain came from a study of shared clonotypes between healthy human individuals. Turning to the study itself: The plates for each donor numbered three CD4 naive, three CD4 memory, two CD8 naive and one CD8 memory. Broader study findings: Sharing across four donors was highest in naive CD4 (roughly 5%) and lowest in memory CD8 (0.4%).

Sequencing was performed with immunoSEQ multiplex PCR; in TCRdb, only in-frame clones are kept and a portion is missing. Of nearly 1,000,000 clones in the sample, 76% are singletons; the top ten hold roughly 1.5%. With 9 bases removed from V and 4 bases from J, the gap between germline ends came to 18 bases. The germline V gene has CDR1 SGHTA and CDR2 FQGNSA. The CDR3 covers 14 residues. As for this clone: Its target is not known.

The sample was memory CD4+ T cells sorted from blood. Subset described: CD45RA-negative fraction. This clonotype originated in a man aged 18 to 29 in good health. The chain combines TRBV7-2 with TRBJ1-1; the D gene is possibly TRBD1 (6 bases). The CDR3 reads CASNPRGDRTEAFF. The CDR3 nucleotides are TGTGCCAGTAACCCGAGGGGGGATCGCACTGAAGCTTTCTTT.